The present T cell receptor beta chain was sequenced within a study of HIV-infected children after antiretroviral therapy interruption. This clonotype was recorded many times. Trimming at V came to 5 bases and at J to 0 bases, leaving 11 bases not matched to a gene. Germline-derived CDR1 and CDR2 are WNHNN and SYGVQD (reference sequence). The CDR3 runs 18 residues. A 3' RACE protocol on RNA, with unique molecular identifiers, produced the TCR library. From the 3' RACE reads, TCRdb called clonotypes with MiXCR, one entry per CDR3 protein. Altogether approximately 96,000 distinct CDR3 sequences are present, roughly 6.7% being singletons, with the ten largest covering roughly 1.1%. Described treatment: PENTA 11 planned treatment interruption arm or continuous ART arm.

This sequence was found in a pool of human donors with HIV. This chain connects TRBV10-1 to TRBJ2-1; 9 positions agree with TRBD1. Material: CD45RA+ CD4+ T cells from PBMCs, pooled from several time points, obtained from a donor given antiretroviral therapy, either interrupted or continuous. Subset in this sample: naive CD4+ CD45RA+ CD45RO- T cells. The CDR3 DNA reads TGCGCCAGCAGTCCGGACAGGGGATGGCTTAGCTCCTACAATGAGCAGTTCTTC. It specifies CASSPDRGWLSSYNEQFF.